What follows describes a single T cell receptor (beta chain). What it binds is not known. Healthy bone marrow donors made up the donor group. These data come from a study of cytomegalovirus exposure and HLA in healthy donors. Study-level points and caveats: In terms of immune exposure information, only CMV serostatus was available.

PCR used 60 Vbeta primers and 13 Jbeta primers. Sequenced by immunoSEQ multiplex PCR; TCRdb stores in-frame clones only, minus some. The table includes approximately 160,000 clones, 55% to 70% detected once. This receptor was taken from a woman aged 25 to 39 in good health and CMV-seropositive. The sequencing sample was made of PBMCs.

CDR3 protein: CASSEPGAGNTIYF. CDR3 nucleotide sequence: TGTGCCAGCAGTGAACCGGGGGCTGGAAACACCATATATTTT. This sequence joins TRBV6-1 and TRBJ1-3, with TRBD1 as a possible D gene (5 bases). With 2 bases removed from V and 2 bases from J, the gap between germline ends came to 7 bases. This CDR3 has 14 amino acids. The germline V gene encodes CDR1 MNHNS and CDR2 SASEGT.